This T cell receptor (beta chain) was retrieved from a study of response to subunit inactivated influenza vaccine. Study results and caveats: It was the authors' suggestion that each seasonal influenza vaccination recruits few new T cells.

Trimming shortened V by 3 bases and J by 0 bases, and 14 bases separated the two germline ends. The CDR3 extends over 16 amino acids. Germline CDR1 reads SEHNR; CDR2 reads FQNEAQ (reference sequence). MiXCR was run by TCRdb on the RT-PCR reads, yielding one entry per CDR3 protein. The sample lists over 650,000 distinct CDR3 sequences, around 20% occurring once. This clonotype was detected ten times or more. Its antigen remains unidentified. V usage is TRBV7-9 and J usage is TRBJ1-2, with D perhaps TRBD1 (6 bases). The TCR sequence derives from a man aged 50 or older who received an inactivated influenza vaccine. Specimen: PBMCs from blood, collected more than 4 days after vaccination. The CDR3 nucleotides are TGTGCCAGCAGCTTCGTCGACAGGCGAGCTAACTATGGCTACACCTTC. It codes for CASSFVDRRANYGYTF. Variable domain in full (rest from reference TRBV7-9 and TRBJ1-2): DTGVSQNPRHKITKRGQNVTFRCDPISEHNRLYWYRQTLGQGPEFLTYFQNEAQLEKSRLLSDRFSAERPKGSFSTLEIQRTEQGDSAMYLCASSFVDRRANYGYTFGSGTRLTVV.